This is a list of T cell receptor beta chains from one sample in a study of blood T cell repertoires in COVID-19. Clones were read by immunoSEQ multiplex PCR, and TCRdb kept only the in-frame ones, dropping some. The sample shows around 300,000 clones, 89% of them seen only once. The sample was PBMCs or T cells enriched from blood (not recorded which). These receptors came from a woman aged 55 to 70 who had recovered from COVID-19. The CDR3 runs from the conserved cysteine through the conserved F or W. Each record gives: D gene, V gene, clone size, J gene, CDR3 protein, CDR3 DNA. A D gene is named only where the DNA matches it firmly. The size field is filled for only some rows; it gives once, few, many or a size class.

TRBD1,TRBV6-5,few,TRBJ1-4,CAGQAHRGREKLFF,TGTGCCGGGCAGGCCCACAGGGGGCGGGAAAAACTGTTTTTT
TRBD2,TRBV6-5,.,TRBJ2-7,CASSYSRGGYEQYF,TGTGCCAGCAGTTACTCGCGGGGGGGCTACGAGCAGTACTTC
.,TRBV21-1,once,TRBJ2-1,CASSKAGTGGYEQFF,TGTGCCAGCAGCAAGGCCGGGACAGGGGGTTATGAGCAGTTCTTC
TRBD2,TRBV27,.,TRBJ2-1,CASSSRIGPNSGSLASYNEQFF,TGTGCCAGCAGTTCCCGGATCGGGCCGAATAGCGGGAGTCTCGCCTCCTACAATGAGCAGTTCTTC
.,TRBV5-1,.,TRBJ1-1,CASSLGRVGNTEAFF,TGCGCCAGCAGCTTGGGCAGGGTCGGGAACACTGAAGCTTTCTTT
.,TRBV7-9,.,TRBJ2-5,CASSLSTAQETQYF,TGTGCCAGCAGCTTAAGTACAGCCCAAGAGACCCAGTACTTC
TRBD1,TRBV24-1,.,TRBJ2-7,CATSDSSGTGLLEQYF,TGTGCCACCAGTGATTCATCCGGGACAGGGCTTTTAGAGCAGTACTTC
.,TRBV28,.,TRBJ1-2,CASLPDQGIRNGYTF,TGTGCCAGCCTACCTGACCAGGGGATCAGGAATGGCTACACCTTC
.,TRBV6-5,.,TRBJ1-4,CASSLPTGFSEKLFF,TGTGCCAGCAGTTTACCAACAGGGTTTAGTGAAAAACTGTTTTTT
.,TRBV11-3,.,TRBJ2-3,CASSGQEIPRTDTQYF,TGTGCCAGCAGCGGTCAGGAAATACCTCGCACAGATACGCAGTATTTT
.,TRBV3-1/TRBV3-2,.,TRBJ1-1,CASSQVGGATEAFF,TGTGCCAGCAGCCAAGTTGGGGGGGCCACTGAAGCTTTCTTT
.,TRBV9,.,TRBJ1-3,CASSDSGSGNTIYF,TGTGCCAGCAGCGATTCAGGGTCTGGAAACACCATATATTTT
.,TRBV18,.,TRBJ1-6,CASSPEQGASPLHF,TGTGCCAGCTCACCAGAGCAGGGTGCTTCACCCCTCCACTTT
.,TRBV10-1,.,TRBJ2-3,CASSPRAGPSTDTQYF,TGCGCCAGCAGTCCGAGGGCGGGACCAAGCACAGATACGCAGTATTTT
.,TRBV5-1,.,TRBJ2-3,CASSLGQDTDTQYF,TGCGCCAGCAGCTTGGGGCAGGACACAGATACGCAGTATTTT
.,TRBV28,.,TRBJ2-5,CASTHSGAGSETQYF,TGTGCCAGCACCCACAGTGGCGCGGGATCTGAGACCCAGTACTTC
TRBD2,TRBV7-7,.,TRBJ2-1,CASSLSLAGNNEQFF,TGTGCTAGCAGCTTAAGTCTAGCGGGTAACAATGAGCAGTTCTTC
.,TRBV27,many,TRBJ2-1,CASSLNIYNEQFF,TGTGCCAGCAGTTTAAACATATACAATGAGCAGTTCTTC
.,TRBV3-1/TRBV3-2,.,TRBJ1-5,CASSSRGGRQPQHF,TGTGCCAGCAGTAGTCGGGGGGGCAGACAGCCCCAGCATTTT
TRBD1,TRBV2,.,TRBJ1-4,CASSVERDRNEKLFF,TGTGCCAGCAGTGTTGAACGGGACAGAAATGAAAAACTGTTTTTT
.,TRBV6-6,few,TRBJ1-4,CASSRASVGAATNEKLFF,TGTGCCAGCAGTCGGGCGAGTGTAGGGGCCGCAACTAATGAAAAACTGTTTTTT
TRBD2,TRBV5-1,.,TRBJ2-5,CASSLLAGVSKETQYF,TGCGCCAGCAGCTTACTAGCGGGAGTTTCTAAGGAGACCCAGTACTTC
TRBD1,TRBV13,.,TRBJ1-6,CASSKGTGPSPLHF,TGTGCCAGCTCCAAGGGGACAGGGCCTTCACCCCTCCACTTT
TRBD1,TRBV5-1,.,TRBJ1-1,CASSPQGGDTEAFF,TGCGCCAGCAGCCCACAGGGGGGGGACACTGAAGCTTTCTTT
.,TRBV12-3/TRBV12-4,.,TRBJ2-7,CASSLDRGEQYF,TGTGCCAGCAGTCTAGATAGGGGCGAGCAGTACTTC
TRBD2,TRBV3-1/TRBV3-2,.,TRBJ2-7,CASSQGWGLAGFDEQYF,TGTGCCAGCAGCCAAGGATGGGGACTAGCGGGGTTTGACGAGCAGTACTTC
.,TRBV12-5,.,TRBJ1-2,CASGLVTGMKQNDYGYTF,TGTGCTAGTGGTTTGGTAACAGGGATGAAACAAAATGACTATGGCTACACCTTC
TRBD1,TRBV5-1,.,TRBJ1-2,CASSRSGGENYGYTF,TGCGCCAGCAGCCGGTCAGGGGGCGAAAACTATGGCTACACCTTC
.,TRBV7-2,.,TRBJ2-1,CASSLYQVGYNEQFF,TGTGCCAGCAGCTTATACCAGGTGGGCTACAATGAGCAGTTCTTC
TRBD1,TRBV5-1,once,TRBJ1-4,CASSFGRGLGEKLFF,TGCGCCAGCAGCTTTGGCAGGGGGCTTGGTGAAAAACTGTTTTTT
TRBD2,TRBV9,.,TRBJ2-3,CASSSRTSGGAATDTQYF,TGTGCCAGCAGCTCTCGGACTAGCGGGGGGGCTGCCACAGATACGCAGTATTTT
.,TRBV18,.,TRBJ1-4,CASSRAEGEKLFF,TGTGCCAGCTCGAGGGCCGAAGGAGAAAAACTGTTTTTT
.,TRBV28,.,TRBJ2-1,CASSLSGDTIHEQFF,TGTGCCAGCAGTTTATCGGGGGATACTATCCATGAGCAGTTCTTC
.,TRBV4-1,.,TRBJ2-7,CASSQVEFSYEQYF,TGCGCCAGCAGCCAAGTTGAGTTTTCCTACGAGCAGTACTTC
TRBD1,TRBV28,.,TRBJ1-2,CASRIPQGDGYTF,TGTGCCAGCAGGATACCTCAGGGGGATGGCTACACCTTC
TRBD2,TRBV7-3,.,TRBJ2-1,CASSGSGSYNEQFF,TGTGCCAGCAGCGGTAGCGGGAGCTACAATGAGCAGTTCTTC
.,TRBV21-1,.,TRBJ2-3,CASSTQSGGASDTQYF,TGTGCCAGCAGCACCCAAAGCGGGGGGGCCTCAGATACGCAGTATTTT
.,TRBV5-1,.,TRBJ2-3,CASSSGGTDTQYF,TGCGCCAGCAGCAGCGGAGGCACAGATACGCAGTATTTT
TRBD2,TRBV18,.,TRBJ2-1,CASSSGLAGMKDNEQFF,TGTGCCAGCTCATCCGGACTAGCGGGAATGAAAGACAATGAGCAGTTCTTC
TRBD1,TRBV7-9,.,TRBJ2-3,CASSPQGLRTDTQYF,TGTGCCAGCAGTCCACAGGGGCTCCGGACAGATACGCAGTATTTT
.,TRBV27,.,TRBJ1-5,CASSLFSPGPYSNQPQHF,TGTGCCAGCAGTTTATTTTCTCCAGGGCCATATAGCAATCAGCCCCAGCATTTT
TRBD2,TRBV18,.,TRBJ2-1,CASSPSSGRVPEQFF,TGTGCCAGCTCACCATCTAGCGGGAGGGTACCTGAGCAGTTCTTC
.,TRBV19,.,TRBJ2-2,CASSNGRGDTGELFF,TGTGCCAGTAGTAATGGCAGGGGGGACACCGGGGAGCTGTTTTTT
TRBD1,TRBV4-1,.,TRBJ1-4,CASSQELRAGGEKLFF,TGCGCCAGCAGCCAGGAGTTACGGGCAGGGGGGGAAAAACTGTTTTTT
.,TRBV7-9,.,TRBJ2-2,CASSRDTTWGTGELFF,TGTGCCAGCAGCCGGGACACGACCTGGGGCACCGGGGAGCTGTTTTTT
TRBD2,TRBV28,.,TRBJ2-5,CASNLGGRPEETQYF,TGTGCCAGCAACCTGGGGGGGAGGCCAGAAGAGACCCAGTACTTC
TRBD1,TRBV7-9,few,TRBJ1-2,CASSPIEGQGPHGYTF,TGTGCCAGCAGCCCCATTGAGGGACAGGGACCTCATGGCTACACCTTC
.,TRBV30,.,TRBJ2-5,CASTIQGKGETQYF,TGTGCCTCCACAATTCAGGGAAAGGGAGAGACCCAGTACTTC
TRBD2,TRBV28,.,TRBJ2-1,CASKIAGTSREQFF,TGTGCCAGCAAAATAGCGGGGACGAGTCGTGAGCAGTTCTTC
.,TRBV28,.,TRBJ1-4,CASRTGNEKLFF,TGTGCCAGCCGGACGGGAAATGAAAAACTGTTTTTT
TRBD2,TRBV11-2,.,TRBJ2-5,CASSFGLAGVDQETQYF,TGTGCCAGCAGCTTTGGACTAGCGGGGGTCGATCAAGAGACCCAGTACTTC
.,TRBV5-1,.,TRBJ2-2,CASSLGSSATGELFF,TGCGCCAGCAGCTTGGGTTCCAGCGCTACCGGGGAGCTGTTTTTT
.,TRBV6-4,.,TRBJ1-2,CASSDETTTFIAYGYTF,TGTGCCAGCAGTGACGAGACCACTACCTTCATTGCGTATGGCTACACCTTC
.,TRBV2,once,TRBJ2-3,CASSPSLAFADTQYF,TGTGCCAGCAGTCCGAGTCTAGCGTTCGCAGATACGCAGTATTTT
TRBD2,TRBV5-4,.,TRBJ2-1,CASSQGLAGSNEQFF,TGTGCCAGCAGCCAGGGACTAGCGGGATCAAATGAGCAGTTCTTC